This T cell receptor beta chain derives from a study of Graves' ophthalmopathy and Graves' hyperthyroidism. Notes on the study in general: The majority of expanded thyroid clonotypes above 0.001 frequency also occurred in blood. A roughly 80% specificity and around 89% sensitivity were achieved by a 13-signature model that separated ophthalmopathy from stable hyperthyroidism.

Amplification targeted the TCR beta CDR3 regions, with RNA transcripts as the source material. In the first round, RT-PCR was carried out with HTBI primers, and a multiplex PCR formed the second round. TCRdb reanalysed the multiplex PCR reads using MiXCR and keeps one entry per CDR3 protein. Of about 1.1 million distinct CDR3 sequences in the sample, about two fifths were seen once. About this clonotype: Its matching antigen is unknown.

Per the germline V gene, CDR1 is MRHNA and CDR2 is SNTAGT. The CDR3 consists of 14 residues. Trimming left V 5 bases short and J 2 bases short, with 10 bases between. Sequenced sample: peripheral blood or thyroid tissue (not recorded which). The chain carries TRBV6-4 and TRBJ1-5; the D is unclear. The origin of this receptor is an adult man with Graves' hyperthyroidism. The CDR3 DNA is TGTGCCAGCAGTTCTTTGGTGGGCAATCAGCCCCAGCATTTT. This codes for CASSSLVGNQPQHF.